Shown below are 22 T cell receptor beta chains from a single sample sequenced in a study of identical twins. TCRdb fed the 5' RACE reads into MiXCR, producing one record per CDR3 protein. Here the sample spans approximately 500,000 distinct CDR3 sequences, 24% being singletons. In addition, the sample was reused for a study of T cells expressing NK-cell markers.

Sample: CD4+ T cells sorted from blood. The receptors derive from a woman aged 18-29 years in good health.

This sequence joins TRBV27 and TRBJ2-7; 10 bases map to TRBD2. V lost 4 bases, J lost 4 bases, and 7 bases stayed unmatched. The CDR3 spans 15 residues. CDR1 is MNHEY and CDR2 is SMNVEV in the germline V gene (reference sequence). CDR3 sequence (DNA): TGTGCCAGCAGTTCTAGGACTAGCGGAGAATACGAGCAGTACTTC. Translating gives CASSSRTSGEYEQYF.

The rearrangement links TRBV12-3 or TRBV12-4 to TRBJ2-5; D gene uncertain. The ends were cut back, 7 bases at V and 7 bases at J, with 16 bases in the middle. This CDR3 is built from 13 residues. The CDR3 region is CASTKNRARTQYF. For the CDR3, the DNA is TGTGCCAGCACAAAGAACCGGGCGCGGACCCAGTACTTC.

This clonotype was observed a handful of times. The chain is built from TRBV7-8 and TRBJ2-1; D call uncertain. Germline V gene sequence: CDR1 SGHVS, CDR2 FQNEAQ. V gave up 5 bases and J gave up 4 bases, with 12 bases separating them. The CDR3 covers 14 residues. The CDR3 sequence: CASSPQYPYNEQFF. As DNA, the CDR3 is TGTGCCAGCAGCCCCCAATATCCGTACAATGAGCAGTTCTTC.

The table lists this clonotype with a few counts. This rearrangement joins TRBV11-2 to TRBJ2-7; maybe TRBD2 (5 bases). The CDR3 is 15 amino acids. CDR1 is SGHAT and CDR2 is FQNNGV in the germline V gene. Trimming took 5 bases from V and 2 from J, leaving 16 bases between them. CDR3 protein: CASSPGWPATYEQYF. The DNA for the CDR3 is TGTGCCAGCAGCCCGGGGTGGCCAGCTACCTACGAGCAGTACTTC.

In its sample, this clonotype was seen a few times. For the CDR3, the DNA is TGCAGCGTTGAAGGTCTAGCGGAAATAGTTGGTGGGGAGCAGTTCTTC. Amino acid sequence: CSVEGLAEIVGGEQFF. The V gene is TRBV29-1, the J gene TRBJ2-1, with TRBD2 matching 7 bases. CDR1 is SQVTM and CDR2 is ANQGSEA in the germline V gene. This CDR3 spans 16 amino acids. The V segment lost 1 base and the J segment 10 bases; nucleotides outside the gene matches: 16.

The table lists this clonotype with many counts. This chain links TRBV6-2 or TRBV6-3 with TRBJ2-4; TRBD2 agrees at 11 bases. Germline V CDR1 and CDR2: MNHEY, SVGEGT. V was pared by 0 bases and J by 3 bases, with 13 bases of the junction left unmatched. This CDR3 contains 20 residues. The CDR3: CASSYSTSTSGRVGKNIQYF. The CDR3 DNA is TGTGCCAGCAGTTACTCGACCTCCACTAGCGGGAGAGTAGGCAAAAACATTCAGTACTTC.

The CDR3 DNA sequence: TGTGCCAGCAGCTCCCCCCAGGTCCTAGCGGGGGGCAAGAACACCGGGGAGCTGTTTTTT. Translation: CASSSPQVLAGGKNTGELFF. The chain has TRBV11-1 and TRBJ2-2; 11 bases agree with TRBD2. CDR1 SGHAT and CDR2 FQDESV come from the germline V gene (reference sequence). V was clipped by 4 bases and J by 1 base; unmatched bases: 14. This CDR3 has 20 amino acids.

The chain employs TRBV6-1 and TRBJ2-7; the D is unclear. V was shortened by 6 bases and J by 1 base, with 19 bases between the two germline ends. The CDR3 totals 16 residues. Germline-derived CDR1 and CDR2 are MNHNS and SASEGT. This CDR3 is CASSQSVGLVSYEQYF. CDR3 nucleotide sequence: TGTGCCAGCAGCCAGAGTGTCGGGTTAGTTTCCTACGAGCAGTACTTC.

This clonotype was counted only a few times. This chain links TRBV5-5 with TRBJ2-7, with 7 bases fitting TRBD1. CDR1 is SGHKS, CDR2 YYEKEE, per germline (reference sequence). J was trimmed by 4 bases and V by 2 bases; bases with no gene match: 6. The length of the CDR3 is 14 residues. The CDR3 protein is CASSLRTGDYEQYF. CDR3 bases: TGTGCCAGCAGCTTAAGGACAGGCGATTACGAGCAGTACTTC.

The rearrangement links TRBV7-2 to TRBJ1-6; no firm D call. The V gene lost 5 bases and the J gene lost 10 bases, with 15 bases spanning the gap. There are 14 residues in the CDR3. Per the germline V gene, CDR1 is SGHTA and CDR2 is FQGNSA. The CDR3 region is CASSAISQGSPLHF. DNA for the CDR3: TGTGCCAGCAGCGCCATTTCTCAAGGCTCACCCCTCCACTTT.

This chain connects TRBV7-6 to TRBJ2-5, with TRBD2 as a possible D gene (5 bases). The CDR3 is 15 residues long. The germline gives CDR1 SGHVS, CDR2 FNYEAQ. The V end was cut by 5 bases, the J end by 0 bases, with 13 bases between. The CDR3 sequence: CASSLRPGNQETQYF. Written as DNA, the CDR3 is TGTGCCAGCAGCCTACGGCCGGGGAACCAAGAGACCCAGTACTTC.

This clonotype occurred many times. V usage is TRBV12-3 or TRBV12-4 and J usage is TRBJ2-7; tentatively, D is TRBD2 (5 bases). Trimming removed 6 bases at V and 1 base at J, with 7 bases between. This CDR3 spans 12 amino acids. CDR3 loop: CASRGESYEQYF. DNA of the CDR3: TGTGCCAGCAGGGGAGAGTCCTACGAGCAGTACTTC.

The chain's CDR3 is CSASLGWDTQYF. The CDR3 DNA follows: TGCAGTGCTAGTCTGGGCTGGGATACGCAGTATTTT. The chain uses TRBV20-1 and TRBJ2-3; D uncertain. Germline V gene data show CDR1 as DFQATT and CDR2 as SNEGSKA (reference sequence). The CDR3 extends over 12 amino acids. The V gene lost 3 bases and the J gene lost 6 bases, with 10 bases spanning the gap.

Written as DNA, the CDR3 is TGTGCCAGCAGTTACCCCCACCGGGACTACAAAGGGGAGCTGTTTTTT. The encoded protein is CASSYPHRDYKGELFF. V and J are TRBV6-2 or TRBV6-3 and TRBJ2-2, with TRBD2 matching 7 bases. CDR1 and CDR2 from the germline V gene are MNHEY and SVGEGT. The junction had 11 bases not matched to a gene; V was cut back by 2 bases and J by 8 bases. This CDR3 comprises 16 residues.

This clonotype was seen a handful of times. V and J are TRBV20-1 and TRBJ1-1; no firm D call. Between the trimmed V and J ends, which lost 3 bases and 1 base, there was a span of 9 bases. The germline V gene has CDR1 DFQATT and CDR2 SNEGSKA (reference sequence). The CDR3 is 13 residues long. The CDR3 sequence: CSASKHPNTEAFF. In DNA form, the CDR3 reads TGCAGTGCTAGCAAACACCCGAACACTGAAGCTTTCTTT.

This clonotype was observed a handful of times. The chain has TRBV6-2 or TRBV6-3 and TRBJ1-1; D uncertain. The CDR3 contains 14 residues. V lost 7 bases and J lost 4, with 16 bases in between. Germline CDR1 and CDR2: MNHEY and SVGEGT. The CDR3 spells CASTSQGLSTEAFF. In DNA form, the CDR3 reads TGTGCCAGCACCTCCCAAGGGTTGAGCACTGAAGCTTTCTTT.

V and J are TRBV20-1 and TRBJ2-3, with D maybe TRBD2 (6 bases). Deletions cut 2 bases from V and 4 bases from J, with 16 bases between. This CDR3 region has 15 residues. The V gene's germline CDR1 is DFQATT and CDR2 SNEGSKA (reference sequence). CDR3 residues: CSARMASVRPDTQYF. The CDR3 coding sequence is TGCAGTGCTAGAATGGCTAGCGTTAGACCAGATACGCAGTATTTT.

The chain recombines TRBV19 with TRBJ2-3, with D possibly matching TRBD2 (5 bases). Germline values: CDR1 LNHDA, CDR2 SQIVND (reference sequence). The V and J ends lost 3 bases and 2 bases respectively, with 12 bases between them. This CDR3 spans 15 amino acids. The CDR3 coding sequence is TGTGCCAGTAGTATCGGAGTCGGGGACACAGATACGCAGTATTTT. Residues: CASSIGVGDTDTQYF.

The table lists this clonotype with a few counts. This chain links TRBV5-1 with TRBJ2-7, with 9 positions matching TRBD2. Germline V CDR1 and CDR2: SGHRS, YFSETQ. The CDR3 length is 14 residues. V dropped 5 bases and J dropped 2; count of bases not matched to a gene: 5. The chain's CDR3 is CASRILAGTYEQYF. The DNA of the CDR3 is TGCGCCAGCAGAATTCTAGCGGGGACCTACGAGCAGTACTTC.

The V call is TRBV12-3 or TRBV12-4, the J call TRBJ2-1, with TRBD2 identical over 7 bases. The CDR3 is made up of 12 amino acids. V lost 7 bases to trimming and J lost 8 bases; unmatched junction nucleotides: 5. CDR3 DNA: TGTGCCAGCACCGGGACTAAGGATGAGCAGTTCTTC. It encodes CASTGTKDEQFF.

This clonotype turned up a few times. The V and J genes are TRBV9 and TRBJ1-6; 10 positions agree with TRBD1. Germline CDR1 reads SGDLS; CDR2 reads YYNGEE. V dropped 0 bases and J dropped 9; count of bases not matched to a gene: 3. The CDR3 contains 15 residues. The CDR3 nucleotides read TGTGCCAGCAGCGTAGGGGGACAGGGGAGTTCACCCCTCCACTTT. As protein: CASSVGGQGSSPLHF.

The chain is built from TRBV12-3 or TRBV12-4 and TRBJ2-3; TRBD2 agrees at 13 bases. This CDR3 is built from 16 residues. The trim removed 4 bases at V and 3 bases at J, leaving 4 bases unmatched. Here the CDR3 DNA reads TGTGCCAGCAGTTCACGGACTAGCGGGGGTACAGATACGCAGTATTTT. It is translated as CASSSRTSGGTDTQYF.